Listed here are 28 T cell receptor beta chains from one sample, sequenced in a study of blood T cell repertoires in COVID-19. Sequencing used immunoSEQ multiplex PCR; TCRdb keeps in-frame clones, though not all of them. The sample records roughly 260,000 clones, roughly 89% being singletons. Specimen: PBMCs or T cells enriched from blood (not recorded which). Every receptor here comes from a woman aged 25 to 39 with acute COVID-19.

The CDR3 sequence: CASSISGGDYNEQFF. The CDR3 DNA is TGCGCCAGCAGCATAAGCGGGGGGGATTACAATGAGCAGTTCTTC. The genes are TRBV5-1 and TRBJ2-1, with 10 bases that match TRBD2. Trimming removed 4 bases from V and 4 bases from J; junction bases left unmatched: 5. This CDR3 is built from 15 residues. Germline V gene lookup returns CDR1 SGHRS and CDR2 YFSETQ.

The chain recombines TRBV7-9 with TRBJ2-1; 7 nucleotides match TRBD2. The J segment lost 4 bases and the V segment lost 1 base, leaving 7 bases of the junction unmatched. CDR1 and CDR2 from the germline V gene are SEHNR and FQNEAQ (reference sequence). This CDR3 region has 16 residues. The CDR3, as DNA: TGTGCCAGCAGCTTAGAGCCAGCGGGGCATTACAATGAGCAGTTCTTC. This encodes CASSLEPAGHYNEQFF. Supplemented by reference TRBV7-9 and TRBJ2-1, the full variable domain reads DTGVSQNPRHKITKRGQNVTFRCDPISEHNRLYWYRQTLGQGPEFLTYFQNEAQLEKSRLLSDRFSAERPKGSFSTLEIQRTEQGDSAMYLCASSLEPAGHYNEQFFGPGTRLTVL.

This chain connects TRBV3-1 (or the pseudogene TRBV3-2) to TRBJ2-7; D is perhaps TRBD2 (5 bases). The length of the CDR3 is 14 residues. CDR1 LGHDT and CDR2 YNNKEL come from the germline V gene (reference sequence). Deletions cut 0 bases from V and 1 base from J, with 7 bases between. The CDR3 is CASSQEPGSYEQYF. The CDR3 DNA reads TGTGCCAGCAGCCAAGAACCGGGGTCCTACGAGCAGTACTTC.

This chain uses TRBV7-9 with TRBJ1-2, with 7 bases lining up with TRBD1. The germline CDR1 and CDR2 sequences are SEHNR and FQNEAQ (reference sequence). Trimming took 5 bases from V and 9 from J; bases not matched to a gene: 15. The CDR3 extends over 15 amino acids. DNA for the CDR3: TGTGCCAGCAGCCTAGGACAGGCTATTTTTGGAAGCTACACCTTC. Its protein is CASSLGQAIFGSYTF.

The chain couples TRBV7-8 to TRBJ1-2, with TRBD1 as a possible D gene (6 bases). In germline, CDR1 is SGHVS, CDR2 FQNEAQ. V dropped 5 bases and J dropped 0 bases, with 13 bases sitting between them. The CDR3 extends over 15 amino acids. Written as DNA, the CDR3 is TGTGCCAGCAGCCGACGCAGGGGCACTAACTATGGCTACACCTTC. Its protein is CASSRRRGTNYGYTF.

This chain's CDR3 is CASSKGQGMEKLFF. The CDR3 nucleotides are TGTGCCAGCTCGAAAGGACAAGGGATGGAAAAACTGTTTTTT. The rearrangement uses TRBV6-5 and TRBJ1-4; tentatively, D is TRBD1 (5 bases). The CDR3 runs 14 residues. Between the trimmed V and J ends, which lost 8 bases and 8 bases, there was a span of 18 bases. Germline V gene data show CDR1 as MNHEY and CDR2 as SVGAGI.

This chain joins TRBV3-1 (or the pseudogene TRBV3-2) and TRBJ1-4; D unclear. This CDR3 has 18 residues. V lost 0 bases and J lost 4, with 18 bases in between. From germline, CDR1 is LGHDT and CDR2 YNNKEL (reference sequence). Here the CDR3 DNA reads TGTGCCAGCAGCCAAGATTCGGGTCTCGACGGGATTAATGAAAAACTGTTTTTT. This gives the protein CASSQDSGLDGINEKLFF.

This clone was picked up one time. The V gene is TRBV18, the J gene TRBJ2-1; tentative D call: TRBD1 (6 bases). Between the trimmed V and J ends, which lost 2 bases and 7 bases, there was a span of 18 bases. This CDR3 spans 16 amino acids. CDR1 KGHSH and CDR2 LQKENI come from the germline V gene. The CDR3 coding sequence is TGTGCCAGCTCACCAAGTTGGCAGGGGCCTTCAAATGAGCAGTTCTTC. Residues: CASSPSWQGPSNEQFF.

The chain links TRBV11-2 to TRBJ1-3, with D perhaps TRBD1 (5 bases). The CDR3 spans 15 residues. Germline V CDR1 and CDR2: SGHAT, FQNNGV. The V gene lost 6 bases and the J gene lost 4 bases, with 16 bases spanning the gap. The CDR3: CASRPVGAWGNTIYF. CDR3 DNA: TGTGCCAGCAGACCAGTAGGGGCGTGGGGAAACACCATATATTTT.

The J gene is TRBJ2-1, the V gene TRBV6-1, with D maybe TRBD1 (6 bases). Trimming removed 3 bases from V and 2 bases from J, with 14 bases in between. CDR3 length: 16 residues. Germline V lookup: CDR1 MNHNS, CDR2 SASEGT. CDR3 amino acids: CASSDSGTNPYNEQFF. The DNA of the CDR3 is TGTGCCAGCAGTGATAGTGGGACAAACCCCTACAATGAGCAGTTCTTC.

The chain joins TRBV18 to TRBJ1-4, with TRBD1 as a possible D gene (6 bases). This CDR3 is 14 amino acids long. Trimming removed 5 bases at V and 4 bases at J, with 11 bases between. CDR1 KGHSH and CDR2 LQKENI come from the germline V gene. The CDR3 region has the DNA TGTGCCAGCTCAACAGGGAGGGATAATGAAAAACTGTTTTTT. Amino acid sequence: CASSTGRDNEKLFF.

The chain uses TRBV4-2 and TRBJ1-4; D remains ambiguous. The CDR3 is made up of 15 amino acids. Germline lookup yields CDR1 LGHNA and CDR2 YNFKEQ. V was cut by 4 bases and J by 0 bases, with 9 bases left in between. CDR3 coding DNA: TGTGCCAGCAGCCGACTGTACTCAACTAATGAAAAACTGTTTTTT. Amino acids: CASSRLYSTNEKLFF.

In DNA form, the CDR3 reads TGTGCCAGCAGTTTTGGGGGGGTGAACACTGAAGCTTTCTTT. It specifies CASSFGGVNTEAFF. The chain couples TRBV5-6 to TRBJ1-1; perhaps TRBD1 as D (5 bases). CDR1 is SGHDT, CDR2 YYEEEE, per germline. V was clipped by 5 bases and J by 0 bases, with 11 bases between them. This CDR3 region has 14 residues. Full variable domain (outside the CDR3, taken from reference TRBV5-6 and TRBJ1-1): DAGVTQSPTHLIKTRGQQVTLRCSPKSGHDTVSWYQQALGQGPQFIFQYYEEEERQRGNFPDRFSGHQFPNYSSELNVNALLLGDSALYLCASSFGGVNTEAFFGQGTRLTVV.

The V gene is TRBV11-2, the J gene TRBJ1-2; TRBD1 agrees at 7 bases. From germline, CDR1 is SGHAT and CDR2 FQNNGV. With V trimmed by 5 bases and J by 5 bases, 11 bases remained unmatched. The CDR3 covers 15 residues. CDR3 bases: TGTGCCAGCAGCCCCCGACAGGGTCGGACGTATGGCTACACCTTC. Amino acids: CASSPRQGRTYGYTF.

J is TRBJ2-1 and V is TRBV5-1; 10 bases fit TRBD2. The CDR3 totals 16 residues. The V gene's germline CDR1 is SGHRS and CDR2 YFSETQ. Trimming cost V 6 bases and J 4 bases; bases outside gene matches: 10. Here the CDR3 DNA reads TGCGCCAGCAACTATTTAGCGGGGGGCGGATACAATGAGCAGTTCTTC. This sequence encodes CASNYLAGGGYNEQFF.

The CDR3 DNA follows: TGTGCCAGTAGTGGAACCAGGGTGTACGAGCAGTACTTC. This translates into CASSGTRVYEQYF. V and J are TRBV19 and TRBJ2-7; D might be TRBD1 (5 bases). Between the trimmed V and J ends, which lost 5 bases and 4 bases, there was a span of 12 bases. CDR3 length equals 13 residues. Germline assignment: CDR1 LNHDA and CDR2 SQIVND (reference sequence).

This sequence joins TRBV29-1 and TRBJ1-1; D possibly corresponds to TRBD1 (6 bases). The CDR3 covers 12 residues. The V gene's germline CDR1 is SQVTM and CDR2 ANQGSEA. CDR3 DNA: TGCTACACAGGGAGTTTTGTCACTGAAGCTTTCTTT. Amino acid sequence: CYTGSFVTEAFF.

Only one count was recorded for this clone. CDR3 bases: TGCAGCGTTGATTCGAGGGTAATTAGCTCCTACAATGAGCAGTTCTTC. Translated, it gives CSVDSRVISSYNEQFF. The chain has TRBV29-1 and TRBJ2-1; a possible D gene is TRBD2 (5 bases). The CDR3 length is 16 residues. Germline V gene lookup returns CDR1 SQVTM and CDR2 ANQGSEA. Trimming removed 3 bases at V and 0 bases at J, with 15 bases between.

The gene calls are TRBV11-3 and TRBJ2-1; the match to TRBD1 covers 8 bases. The CDR3 is made up of 17 amino acids. Germline loops: CDR1 SGHNT, CDR2 YENEEA. V dropped 5 bases and J dropped 0; count of bases not matched to a gene: 9. The CDR3 reads CASSRRTGSYSYNEQFF. DNA for the CDR3: TGTGCCAGCAGCCGAAGGACAGGGAGTTACTCCTACAATGAGCAGTTCTTC.

V usage is TRBV9 and J usage is TRBJ2-7, with 8 bases matching TRBD1. The V and J ends lost 3 bases and 3 bases, in that order; junction bases with no gene match: 11. The CDR3 runs 16 residues. Germline V gene sequence: CDR1 SGDLS, CDR2 YYNGEE. As DNA, the CDR3 is TGTGCCAGCAGCGCAAGTTGGAGGACAGGGAACTACGAGCAGTACTTC. This gives the protein CASSASWRTGNYEQYF.

Turning to this clone: At one of its ends the junction is not consistent with the germline gene, which may arise from a read error. The chain joins TRBV11-3 to TRBJ2-1; unclear D gene. Germline CDR1 SGHNT, CDR2 YENEEA. The CDR3 sequence is 13 residues long. The CDR3, as DNA: TGTGCCAGCAGCTTAGATCCCAGTAATGAGCGGTTCTTC. Translating it yields CASSLDPSNERFF.

The V gene is TRBV15, the J gene TRBJ2-5, with D possibly TRBD1 on 5 matching bases. The CDR3 totals 11 residues. Trimming took off 11 bases at V and 9 bases at J, with 16 bases between the two ends. Germline V gene sequence: CDR1 LNHNV, CDR2 YYDKDF (reference sequence). CDR3 DNA: TGTGCCCAGGGTGCTGTAAGAGCCCAGTACTTC. It is translated as CAQGAVRAQYF. Based on the CDR3 plus reference TRBV15 and TRBJ2-5, the full variable domain is DAMVIQNPRYQVTQFGKPVTLSCSQTLNHNVMYWYQQKSSQAPKLLFHYYDKDFNNEADTPDNFQSRRPNTSFCFLDIRSPGLGDTAMYLCAQGAVRAQYFGPGTRLLVL.

This chain links TRBV7-9 with TRBJ1-4, with 7 bases that match TRBD1. Germline V gene data show CDR1 as SEHNR and CDR2 as FQNEAQ (reference sequence). The CDR3 consists of 14 residues. The V segment lost 5 bases and the J segment 8 bases; nucleotides outside the gene matches: 8. CDR3 nucleotide sequence: TGTGCCAGCAGCAAGGGGGCATCGGGGGAAAAACTGTTTTTT. Translation gives CASSKGASGEKLFF.

V and J are TRBV10-3 and TRBJ1-5, with 9 nucleotides matching TRBD1. V gave up 4 bases and J gave up 3 bases; unmatched junction bases: 10. CDR3 length equals 17 residues. Germline CDR1 ENHRY, CDR2 SYGVKD. CDR3: CAISANYRGRDNQPQHF. CDR3 nucleotide sequence: TGTGCCATCAGTGCAAATTACAGGGGGCGCGACAATCAGCCCCAGCATTTT.

V usage is TRBV12-3 or TRBV12-4 and J usage is TRBJ2-7; maybe TRBD1 (6 bases). The CDR3 length is 13 residues. V was clipped by 5 bases and J by 4 bases, with 12 bases between them. The CDR3 coding sequence is TGTGCCAGCAGTACGCTACAGGGTTACGAGCAGTACTTC. As protein: CASSTLQGYEQYF.

The CDR3: CASSIAVIRSGANVLTF. CDR3 sequence (DNA): TGTGCCAGTAGTATAGCGGTAATCCGCTCTGGGGCCAACGTCCTGACTTTC. V usage is TRBV19 and J usage is TRBJ2-6, with D unresolved. This CDR3 has 17 residues. Germline assignment: CDR1 LNHDA and CDR2 SQIVND (reference sequence). V was pared by 1 base and J by 0 bases, with 10 bases between.

The chain links TRBV20-1 to TRBJ2-5, with a tentative D call TRBD1 (6 bases). The CDR3 totals 16 residues. CDR1 and CDR2 from the germline V gene are DFQATT and SNEGSKA (reference sequence). Between the trimmed V and J ends, which lost 3 bases and 3 bases, there was a span of 20 bases. The CDR3 reads CSASGRGGAREETQYF. The CDR3 nucleotides read TGCAGTGCTAGTGGTCGTGGGGGCGCGCGGGAAGAGACCCAGTACTTC.

The rearrangement links TRBV12-3 or TRBV12-4 to TRBJ2-7; no definite D call. V gave up 7 bases and J gave up 3 bases, with 10 bases separating them. The CDR3 consists of 12 residues. The CDR3 protein is CASMSPYYEQYF. The CDR3 DNA reads as TGTGCCAGCATGAGCCCGTACTACGAGCAGTACTTC.